The T cell receptor beta chain under discussion was sequenced for a study of T cells in tuberculosis. Study as a whole: T cells were selected with CD1B tetramers loaded with glucose monomycolate.

The V gene's germline CDR1 is MNHEY and CDR2 SMNVEV (reference sequence). Trimming removed 5 bases from V and 3 bases from J; junction bases left unmatched: 2. This CDR3 is 13 amino acids long. Data came from immunoSEQ multiplex PCR; TCRdb stores just in-frame clones and leaves some out. This sample has some 40,000 clones, with roughly 96% found just once. This receptor was taken from a donor between 10 and 29 years old with latent tuberculosis or without tuberculosis infection. Specimen: PBMCs. The chain employs TRBV27 and TRBJ2-7, with TRBD1 identical over 9 bases. The CDR3 loop is CASSRTGVYEQYF. CDR3 nucleotides: TGTGCCAGCAGTCGGACAGGGGTCTACGAGCAGTACTTC.